The rows below give T cell receptor beta chains drawn from one sample of a study of blood T cell repertoires in COVID-19. Clones were sequenced by immunoSEQ multiplex PCR, and TCRdb holds only the in-frame ones, with some missing. The sample has about 400,000 clones; more than 70% are singletons. Sequencing input: PBMCs or T cells enriched from blood (not recorded which). The receptors stem from a man aged 35 to 55 in a cohort exposed to, infected with or recovered from COVID-19 (not recorded which). The conserved cysteine and the conserved F or W are not part of the CDR3 here. D genes are given only for firm matches.

d_call j_call v_call cdr3_aa
TRBD2 TRBJ2-1 TRBV7-2 ASRLPGLAGGGEQF
NA TRBJ1-2 TRBV3-1/TRBV3-2 ASSQDLNAEGYT
NA TRBJ1-2 TRBV7-8 ASSFRPDSNYGYT
NA TRBJ2-2 TRBV19 ASKQIGSGELF
TRBD1 TRBJ2-2 TRBV5-1 ASSLEGQGNTGELF
NA TRBJ1-2 TRBV19 ASSIEGGRNYGYT
NA TRBJ2-5 TRBV7-9 ASSGRSQETQY
TRBD1 TRBJ2-2 TRBV2 ASSRTGAGELF
TRBD1 TRBJ2-5 TRBV27 ASSLWAGGQETQY
NA TRBJ1-4 TRBV10-2 ASSDPRRATNEKLF
NA TRBJ2-1 TRBV10-3 AIRGGLYNEQF
NA TRBJ2-1 TRBV7-2 ASSLATRDWEQF
NA TRBJ1-3 TRBV7-9 ASSSQGSGNTIY
TRBD2 TRBJ2-1 TRBV27 ASRTGGTSGRLYNEQF
NA TRBJ1-5 TRBV3-1/TRBV3-2 ASSQDPRGGNQPQH
TRBD1 TRBJ1-1 TRBV25-1 ASSVQGYTEAF
TRBD1 TRBJ2-7 TRBV18 ASSPPSGQGDSEQY
TRBD1 TRBJ2-1 TRBV11-2 ASSLDRWDRVYNEQF
TRBD1 TRBJ2-2 TRBV7-9 ASSAPGQGSGELF
TRBD1 TRBJ1-1 TRBV5-1 ASSYDRVANTEAF
NA TRBJ1-1 TRBV28 ASSFGQGTEAF
NA TRBJ2-3 TRBV21-1 ASWGTRVTDTQY